This T cell receptor (beta chain) was retrieved from a study of circulating CD8 cells and anti-PD-1 response in melanoma. The wider study: Patients received intravenous nivolumab, 3 mg/kg, every 2 weeks. Findings and caveats of the study: Published repertoire comparisons used only baseline and M1 samples. No tumor material was available, so peptide assays assessed reactivity.

TCR libraries were prepared from 15 ng of total RNA with the QIAseq Immune Repertoire TCR panel. TCRdb redid the calling of the reads with MiXCR, one entry per CDR3 protein. The top ten hold about 61% of the sample, which has several hundred distinct CDR3 sequences, 11% seen once. V shed 6 bases, J shed 2 bases, and the junction held 8 bases outside the gene matches. The germline V gene has CDR1 MDHEN and CDR2 SYDVKM. The CDR3 has 16 residues. This clonotype counts as medium-sized. The antigen is unknown. Sorting of live CD3+CD8+TCRalphabeta+ cells by PD-1 and/or TIGIT gave four subsets. The sequencing here drew on CD8+ T cells from PBMCs, taken at baseline or after one month of anti-PD-1 therapy (not recorded which). This sequence originates from a human donor with melanoma. V usage is TRBV28 and J usage is TRBJ2-5, with TRBD2 matching 11 bases. In DNA form, the CDR3 reads TGTGCCAGCAGCCCCAGACTAGCGGGGCTGCAAGAGACCCAGTACTTC. It codes for CASSPRLAGLQETQYF.